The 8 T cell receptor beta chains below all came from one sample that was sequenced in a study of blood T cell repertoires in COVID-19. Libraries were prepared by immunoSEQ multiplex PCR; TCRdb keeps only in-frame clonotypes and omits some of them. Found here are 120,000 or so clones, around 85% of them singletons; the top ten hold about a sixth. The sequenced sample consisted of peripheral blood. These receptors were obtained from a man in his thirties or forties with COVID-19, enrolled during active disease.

The CDR3 DNA reads as TGCGCCAGCAGTCGGGAGCAACAGGAGAACTATGGCTACACCTTC. This gives the protein CASSREQQENYGYTF. V usage is TRBV10-2 and J usage is TRBJ1-2, with D possibly being TRBD1 (5 bases). The germline gives CDR1 WSHSY, CDR2 SAAADI. CDR3 length: 15 amino acids. The V end was cut by 5 bases, the J end by 2 bases, with 15 bases between.

CDR3 sequence: CASSRDRNYGYTF. CDR3 DNA sequence: TGTGCCAGCAGTAGGGACAGGAACTATGGCTACACCTTC. This chain joins TRBV12-3 or TRBV12-4 and TRBJ1-2; TRBD1 matches 8 bases. Trimming at V came to 5 bases and at J to 2 bases, leaving 1 base not matched to a gene. The CDR3 loop spans 13 amino acids.

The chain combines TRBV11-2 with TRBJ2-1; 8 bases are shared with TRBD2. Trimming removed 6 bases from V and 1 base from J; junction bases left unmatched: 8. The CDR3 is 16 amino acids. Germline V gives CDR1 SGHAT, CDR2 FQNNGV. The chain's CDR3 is CASRGAGRASYNEQFF. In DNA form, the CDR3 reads TGTGCCAGCAGAGGGGCCGGGAGGGCGTCCTACAATGAGCAGTTCTTC. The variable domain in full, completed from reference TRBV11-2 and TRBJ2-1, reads EAGVAQSPRYKIIEKRQSVAFWCNPISGHATLYWYQQILGQGPKLLIQFQNNGVVDDSQLPKDRFSAERLKGVDSTLKIQPAKLEDSAVYLCASRGAGRASYNEQFFGPGTRLTVL.

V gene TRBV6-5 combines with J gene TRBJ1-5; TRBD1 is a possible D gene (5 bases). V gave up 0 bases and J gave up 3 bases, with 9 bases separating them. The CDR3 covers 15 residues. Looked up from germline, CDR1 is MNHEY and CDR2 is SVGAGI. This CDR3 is CASSYSSGHNQPQHF. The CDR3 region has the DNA TGTGCCAGCAGTTACTCGTCAGGGCACAATCAGCCCCAGCATTTT.

The CDR3 DNA sequence: TGTGCCAGCAGTCCCGACAGGGACACTGAAGCTTTCTTT. Protein: CASSPDRDTEAFF. The V call is TRBV6-6, the J call TRBJ1-1; the match to TRBD1 covers 7 bases. Germline-derived CDR1 and CDR2 are MNHNY and SVGAGI (reference sequence). The CDR3 loop spans 13 amino acids. The V and J ends lost 5 bases and 3 bases, in that order; junction bases with no gene match: 3.

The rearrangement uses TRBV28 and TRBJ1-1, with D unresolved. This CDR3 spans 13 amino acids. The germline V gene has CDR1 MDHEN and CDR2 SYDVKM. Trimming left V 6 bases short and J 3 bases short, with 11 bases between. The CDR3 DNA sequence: TGTGCCAGCAGCCCCCCCCGGGACACTGAAGCTTTCTTT. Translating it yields CASSPPRDTEAFF.

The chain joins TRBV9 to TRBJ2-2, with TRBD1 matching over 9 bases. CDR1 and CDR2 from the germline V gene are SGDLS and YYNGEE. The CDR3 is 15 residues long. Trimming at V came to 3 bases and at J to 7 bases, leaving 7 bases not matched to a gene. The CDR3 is CASSGEQGAFGELFF. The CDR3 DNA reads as TGTGCCAGCAGCGGAGAACAGGGGGCATTCGGGGAGCTGTTTTTT.

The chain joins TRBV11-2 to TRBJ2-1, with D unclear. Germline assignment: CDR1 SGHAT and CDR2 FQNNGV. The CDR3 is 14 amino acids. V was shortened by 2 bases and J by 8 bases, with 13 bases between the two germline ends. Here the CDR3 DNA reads TGTGCCAGCAGCTTAAGAAGTCGAGGCGATGAGCAGTTCTTC. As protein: CASSLRSRGDEQFF. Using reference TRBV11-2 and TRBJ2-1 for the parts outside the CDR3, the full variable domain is EAGVAQSPRYKIIEKRQSVAFWCNPISGHATLYWYQQILGQGPKLLIQFQNNGVVDDSQLPKDRFSAERLKGVDSTLKIQPAKLEDSAVYLCASSLRSRGDEQFFGPGTRLTVL.